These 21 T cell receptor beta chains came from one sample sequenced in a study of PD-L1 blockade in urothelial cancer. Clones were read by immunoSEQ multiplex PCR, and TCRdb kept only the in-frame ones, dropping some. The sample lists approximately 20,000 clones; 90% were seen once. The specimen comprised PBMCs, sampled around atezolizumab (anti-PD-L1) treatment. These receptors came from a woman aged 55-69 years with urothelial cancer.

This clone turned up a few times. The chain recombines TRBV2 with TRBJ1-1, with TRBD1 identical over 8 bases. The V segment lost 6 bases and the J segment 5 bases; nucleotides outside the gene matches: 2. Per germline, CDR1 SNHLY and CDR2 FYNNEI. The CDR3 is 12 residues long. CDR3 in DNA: TGTGCCAGCAGCAGGGGGCGAACTGAAGCTTTCTTT. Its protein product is CASSRGRTEAFF.

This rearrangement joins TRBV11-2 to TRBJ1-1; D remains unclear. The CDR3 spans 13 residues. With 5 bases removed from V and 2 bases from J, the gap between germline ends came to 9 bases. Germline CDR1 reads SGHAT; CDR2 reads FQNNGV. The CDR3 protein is CASSLGGNTEAFF. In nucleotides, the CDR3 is TGTGCCAGCAGCCTCGGAGGAAACACTGAAGCTTTCTTT.

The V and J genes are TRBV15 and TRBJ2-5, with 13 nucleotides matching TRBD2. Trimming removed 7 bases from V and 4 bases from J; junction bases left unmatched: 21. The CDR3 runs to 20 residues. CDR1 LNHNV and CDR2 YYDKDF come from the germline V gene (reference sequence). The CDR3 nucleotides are TGTGCCACCAAAATCAAGGGGACTAGCGGGACGGGGAGATTAGGAGAGACCCAGTACTTC. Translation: CATKIKGTSGTGRLGETQYF.

The CDR3 bases are TGTGCCAGCAGGACGGAGGGCGCACCTCGATTTGGTGAAAAACTGTTTTTT. Residues: CASRTEGAPRFGEKLFF. The chain recombines TRBV28 with TRBJ1-4, with D unresolved. CDR1 and CDR2 (germline): MDHEN, SYDVKM. Trimming left V 6 bases short and J 7 bases short, with 24 bases between. The CDR3 extends over 17 amino acids.

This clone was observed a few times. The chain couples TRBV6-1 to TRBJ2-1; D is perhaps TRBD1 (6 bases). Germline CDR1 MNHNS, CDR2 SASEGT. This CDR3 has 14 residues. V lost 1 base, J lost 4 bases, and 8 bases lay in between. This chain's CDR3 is CASSEDRAYNEQFF. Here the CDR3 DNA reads TGTGCCAGCAGTGAAGACAGGGCTTACAATGAGCAGTTCTTC.

CDR3 coding DNA: TGCGCCAGCAGCCGGCGTAGCGGGAGGGCCGCTGGGGAGACCCAGTACTTC. Its translation is CASSRRSGRAAGETQYF. The genes are TRBV5-1 and TRBJ2-5; 11 bases are shared with TRBD2. Germline CDR1 reads SGHRS; CDR2 reads YFSETQ. V was clipped by 4 bases and J by 5 bases; unmatched bases: 13. This CDR3 has 17 amino acids.

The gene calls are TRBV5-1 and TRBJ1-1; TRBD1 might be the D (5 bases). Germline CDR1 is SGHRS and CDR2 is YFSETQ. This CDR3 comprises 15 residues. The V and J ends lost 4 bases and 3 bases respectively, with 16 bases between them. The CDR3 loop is CASSPGRGMDTEAFF. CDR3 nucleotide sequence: TGCGCCAGCAGCCCAGGGCGGGGGATGGACACTGAAGCTTTCTTT.

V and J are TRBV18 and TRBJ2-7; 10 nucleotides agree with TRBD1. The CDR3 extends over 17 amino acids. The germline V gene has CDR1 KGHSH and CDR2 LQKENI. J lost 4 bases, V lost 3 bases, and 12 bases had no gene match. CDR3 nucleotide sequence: TGTGCCAGCTCACCGACAGGGGGCGGTTCTTATACGTACGAGCAGTACTTC. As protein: CASSPTGGGSYTYEQYF.

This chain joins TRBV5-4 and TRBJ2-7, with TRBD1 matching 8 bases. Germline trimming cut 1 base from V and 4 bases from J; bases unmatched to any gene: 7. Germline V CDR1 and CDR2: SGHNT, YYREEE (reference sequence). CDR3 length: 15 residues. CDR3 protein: CASSLRRGPIYEQYF. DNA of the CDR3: TGTGCCAGCAGCTTGCGCAGGGGGCCGATATACGAGCAGTACTTC.

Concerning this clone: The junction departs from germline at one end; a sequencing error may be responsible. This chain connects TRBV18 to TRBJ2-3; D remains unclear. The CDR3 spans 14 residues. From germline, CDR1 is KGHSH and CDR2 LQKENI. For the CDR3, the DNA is TGTGCCAGCCCACCGACGGGTAGCACAGATACGCAGTATTTT. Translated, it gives CASPPTGSTDTQYF.

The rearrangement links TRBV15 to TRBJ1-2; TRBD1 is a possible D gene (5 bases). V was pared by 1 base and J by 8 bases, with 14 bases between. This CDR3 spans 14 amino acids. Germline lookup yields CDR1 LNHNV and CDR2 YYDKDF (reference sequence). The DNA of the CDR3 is TGTGCCACCAGCAGAGGAATAGACAAGGGGGGCTACACCTTC. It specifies CATSRGIDKGGYTF.

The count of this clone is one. CDR3 DNA: TGTGCCAGCAGTGGGCTAGCGGGAGCAAATGAGCAGTTCTTC. It translates to CASSGLAGANEQFF. The chain combines TRBV6-1 with TRBJ2-1; 10 bases are a match to TRBD2. V lost 4 bases and J lost 7; bases outside the gene matches: 4. Germline CDR1 and CDR2: MNHNS and SASEGT. The CDR3 runs 14 residues.

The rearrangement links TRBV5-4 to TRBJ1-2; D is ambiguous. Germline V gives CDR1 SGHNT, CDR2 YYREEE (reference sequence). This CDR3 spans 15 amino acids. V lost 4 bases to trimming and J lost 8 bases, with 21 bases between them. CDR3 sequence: CASSTSWEGAPGYTF. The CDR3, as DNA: TGTGCCAGCAGCACCTCCTGGGAGGGCGCGCCGGGCTACACCTTC.

The CDR3 reads CASSKLAGGVETQYF. As DNA, the CDR3 is TGTGCCAGCAGTAAACTAGCGGGAGGTGTCGAGACCCAGTACTTC. The V gene is TRBV6-5, the J gene TRBJ2-5; 12 bases line up with TRBD2. Germline lookup yields CDR1 MNHEY and CDR2 SVGAGI. V dropped 5 bases and J dropped 5; count of bases not matched to a gene: 6. The CDR3 contains 15 residues.

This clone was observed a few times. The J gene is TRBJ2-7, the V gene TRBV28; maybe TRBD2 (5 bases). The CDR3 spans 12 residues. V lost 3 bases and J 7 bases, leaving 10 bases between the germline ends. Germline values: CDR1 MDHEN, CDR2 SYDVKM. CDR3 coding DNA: TGTGCCAGCAGTTTTGGACTGCCGGAGCAGTACTTC. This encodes CASSFGLPEQYF.

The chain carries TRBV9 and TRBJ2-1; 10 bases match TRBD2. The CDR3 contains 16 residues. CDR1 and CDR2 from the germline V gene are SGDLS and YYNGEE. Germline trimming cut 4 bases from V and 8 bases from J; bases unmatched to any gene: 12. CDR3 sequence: CASSPPAGGPRDEQFF. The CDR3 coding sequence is TGTGCCAGCAGCCCCCCAGCGGGAGGGCCTCGGGATGAGCAGTTCTTC.

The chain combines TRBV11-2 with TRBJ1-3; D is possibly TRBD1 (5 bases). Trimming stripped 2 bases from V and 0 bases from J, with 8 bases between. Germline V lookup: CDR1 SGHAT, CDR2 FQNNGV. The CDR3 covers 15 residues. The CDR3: CASSLHQGSGNTIYF. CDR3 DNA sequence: TGTGCCAGCAGCTTACACCAGGGCTCTGGAAACACCATATATTTT.

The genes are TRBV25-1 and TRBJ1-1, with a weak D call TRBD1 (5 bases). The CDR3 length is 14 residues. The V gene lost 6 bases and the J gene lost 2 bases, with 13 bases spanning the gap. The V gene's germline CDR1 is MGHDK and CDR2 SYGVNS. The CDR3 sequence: CASRGPGGNTEAFF. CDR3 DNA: TGTGCCAGCAGGGGCCCGGGGGGAAACACTGAAGCTTTCTTT.

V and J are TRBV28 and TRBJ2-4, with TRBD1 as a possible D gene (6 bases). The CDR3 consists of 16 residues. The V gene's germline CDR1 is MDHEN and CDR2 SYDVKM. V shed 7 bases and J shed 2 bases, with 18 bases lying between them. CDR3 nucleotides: TGTGCCAGCACCGATACAGGGATCGTGCCCAAAAACATTCAGTACTTC. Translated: CASTDTGIVPKNIQYF. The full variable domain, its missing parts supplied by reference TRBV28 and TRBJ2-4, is DVKVTQSSRYLVKRTGEKVFLECVQDMDHENMFWYRQDPGLGLRLIYFSYDVKMKEKGDIPEGYSVSREKKERFSLILESASTNQTSMYLCASTDTGIVPKNIQYFGAGTRLSVL.

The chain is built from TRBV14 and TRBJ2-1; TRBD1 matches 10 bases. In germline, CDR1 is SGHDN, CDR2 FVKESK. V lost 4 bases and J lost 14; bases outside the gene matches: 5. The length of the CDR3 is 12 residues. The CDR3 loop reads CASSPWTGGKFF. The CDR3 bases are TGTGCCAGCAGCCCGTGGACAGGGGGGAAGTTCTTC.

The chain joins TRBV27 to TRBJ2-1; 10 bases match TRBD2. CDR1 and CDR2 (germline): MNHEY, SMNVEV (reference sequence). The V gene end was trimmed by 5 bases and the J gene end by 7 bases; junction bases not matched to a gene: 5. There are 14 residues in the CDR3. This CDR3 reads CASSLSGRANEQFF. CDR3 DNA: TGTGCCAGCAGTCTAAGCGGGAGGGCTAATGAGCAGTTCTTC.